This TCR beta chain is drawn from a study of OX40 agonist ivuxolimab in advanced cancers. The overall study: Cancers in dose escalation were hepatocellular, melanoma, renal cell and head and neck. Findings of the study overall: Expanded peripheral T cell antigen specificity was not determined.

Comment on this clone: Antigen unknown.

Data came from immunoSEQ multiplex PCR; TCRdb stores just in-frame clones and leaves some out. Of more than 50,000 clones in the sample, 85% were seen once. V was pared by 0 bases and J by 4 bases, with 13 bases between. This CDR3 region has 15 residues. CDR1 is SGDLS, CDR2 YYNGEE, per germline. The chain uses TRBV9 and TRBJ1-2, with D possibly matching TRBD1 (6 bases). This sequence was found in an adult with an advanced solid tumor such as melanoma, head and neck, liver or kidney cancer. The source was CD4+ or CD8+ T cells sorted from blood, collected in a trial of the OX40 agonist ivuxolimab. CDR3 protein: CASSVEGGATYGYTF. Written as DNA, the CDR3 is TGTGCCAGCAGCGTAGAGGGGGGGGCCACCTATGGCTACACCTTC. Combining the CDR3 with reference TRBV9 and TRBJ1-2 gives the whole variable domain DSGVTQTPKHLITATGQRVTLRCSPRSGDLSVYWYQQSLDQGLQFLIQYYNGEERAKGNILERFSAQQFPDLHSELNLSSLELGDSALYFCASSVEGGATYGYTFGSGTRLTVV.